Listed below are T cell receptor beta chains from one sample, sequenced in a study of blood T cell repertoires in COVID-19. Profiling relied on immunoSEQ multiplex PCR, and the TCRdb table lists in-frame clones only, not all of them. Of about 320,000 clones listed, about 90% are singletons. The sequenced sample was PBMCs or T cells enriched from blood (not recorded which). The origin of the receptors is a woman in her 30s who had recovered from COVID-19. The conserved cysteine and the conserved F or W are not part of the CDR3 here.

CDR3aa: ASSLVAVGELF
j_gene: TRBJ2-2
v_gene: TRBV5-6

CDR3aa: ASSHASGHLSGNTIY
j_gene: TRBJ1-3
v_gene: TRBV4-3

CDR3aa: ASSFGQGMGNQPQH
j_gene: TRBJ1-5
v_gene: TRBV7-2

CDR3aa: ASSTGLAGGYTEQF
j_gene: TRBJ2-1
v_gene: TRBV11-3

CDR3aa: ASSLERFGDSNQPQH
j_gene: TRBJ1-5
v_gene: TRBV4-3

CDR3aa: ASSLGTSGGPDTQY
j_gene: TRBJ2-3
v_gene: TRBV5-8

CDR3aa: ASSLTDSPLH
j_gene: TRBJ1-6
v_gene: TRBV6-5

CDR3aa: SASLLSGVYNEQF
j_gene: TRBJ2-1
v_gene: TRBV20-1

CDR3aa: ASRYQTGSGANVLT
j_gene: TRBJ2-6
v_gene: TRBV9

CDR3aa: ASSLGAAVYGYT
j_gene: TRBJ1-2
v_gene: TRBV7-8

CDR3aa: ASRTPRQGADTGELF
j_gene: TRBJ2-2
v_gene: TRBV9

CDR3aa: ASSGAYEQY
j_gene: TRBJ2-7
v_gene: TRBV2

CDR3aa: ASKSSGSTEAF
j_gene: TRBJ1-1
v_gene: TRBV14

CDR3aa: ASSVRGTYLGKQF
j_gene: TRBJ2-1
v_gene: TRBV9

CDR3aa: ASSVDSGGYEQY
j_gene: TRBJ2-7
v_gene: TRBV7-9

CDR3aa: AITEGGTPGTGELF
j_gene: TRBJ2-2
v_gene: TRBV10-3

CDR3aa: ASSLNRDTGELF
j_gene: TRBJ2-2
v_gene: TRBV7-9

CDR3aa: ASSQDPGLRSGELF
j_gene: TRBJ2-2
v_gene: TRBV4-1

CDR3aa: AISEPGQVGSQPQH
j_gene: TRBJ1-5
v_gene: TRBV10-3

CDR3aa: SVRTGGLPGELF
j_gene: TRBJ2-2
v_gene: TRBV29-1

CDR3aa: ASRLSDRASHEQY
j_gene: TRBJ2-7
v_gene: TRBV6-5

CDR3aa: ASTRVGANVLT
j_gene: TRBJ2-6
v_gene: TRBV6-5

CDR3aa: ASSQFREGRNYGYT
j_gene: TRBJ1-2
v_gene: TRBV3-1/TRBV3-2

CDR3aa: AWSVGRGMTGYT
j_gene: TRBJ1-2
v_gene: TRBV30

CDR3aa: ASSYLLNTEAF
j_gene: TRBJ1-1
v_gene: TRBV12-3/TRBV12-4

CDR3aa: ASSPGRMNTEAF
j_gene: TRBJ1-1
v_gene: TRBV6-5

CDR3aa: ASGLVLSGRIEAF
j_gene: TRBJ1-1
v_gene: TRBV12-5

CDR3aa: ASSQNHRENQPQH
j_gene: TRBJ1-5
v_gene: TRBV6-6

CDR3aa: ATHRERNTEAF
j_gene: TRBJ1-1
v_gene: TRBV19

CDR3aa: ASSLAGADNQPQH
j_gene: TRBJ1-5
v_gene: TRBV5-1

CDR3aa: ASSPNREGLF
j_gene: TRBJ2-1
v_gene: TRBV6-4

CDR3aa: SGLQGAQAF
j_gene: TRBJ1-1
v_gene: TRBV29-1

CDR3aa: ASSLWDRGMETQY
j_gene: TRBJ2-5
v_gene: TRBV6-5

CDR3aa: ASARGLGTEAF
j_gene: TRBJ1-1
v_gene: TRBV2

CDR3aa: TSSQDRGSPYNEQF
j_gene: TRBJ2-1
v_gene: TRBV1

CDR3aa: SVELRGSGGTEAF
j_gene: TRBJ1-1
v_gene: TRBV29-1

CDR3aa: ASSYWDRGPGNTIY
j_gene: TRBJ1-3
v_gene: TRBV6-5

CDR3aa: AWSVWAPGGSSPLH
j_gene: TRBJ1-6
v_gene: TRBV30

CDR3aa: ASSRTSGVSYEQY
j_gene: TRBJ2-7
v_gene: TRBV7-2

CDR3aa: ASSLGGRGGELYQETQY
j_gene: TRBJ2-5
v_gene: TRBV11-2

CDR3aa: ASSPVESKGSGNTIY
j_gene: TRBJ1-3
v_gene: TRBV18

CDR3aa: ASSLPGWNQPQH
j_gene: TRBJ1-5
v_gene: TRBV7-9

CDR3aa: ASSEGRVNTEAF
j_gene: TRBJ1-1
v_gene: TRBV6-1

CDR3aa: ASSLASGSNEKLF
j_gene: TRBJ1-4
v_gene: TRBV5-4

CDR3aa: ASSLALGHLEGETQY
j_gene: TRBJ2-5
v_gene: TRBV5-1

CDR3aa: ASSNRGGSREANYGYT
j_gene: TRBJ1-2
v_gene: TRBV19

CDR3aa: ASSYRAGGSTDTQY
j_gene: TRBJ2-3
v_gene: TRBV6-5

CDR3aa: ASSQTGRGGTDTQY
j_gene: TRBJ2-3
v_gene: TRBV3-1/TRBV3-2

CDR3aa: ASSQDLAGSTGELF
j_gene: TRBJ2-2
v_gene: TRBV4-2

CDR3aa: ASSSPGQGLYGYT
j_gene: TRBJ1-2
v_gene: TRBV7-2

CDR3aa: ASSPRRGQGENSPLH
j_gene: TRBJ1-6
v_gene: TRBV9

CDR3aa: ASSLGGRGMELF
j_gene: TRBJ1-4
v_gene: TRBV5-6

CDR3aa: SVGSSNQPQH
j_gene: TRBJ1-5
v_gene: TRBV29-1

CDR3aa: ASPKNTGELF
j_gene: TRBJ2-2
v_gene: TRBV23-1

CDR3aa: ASSPTTGTGELF
j_gene: TRBJ2-2
v_gene: TRBV5-1

CDR3aa: ASSWGLNTGELF
j_gene: TRBJ2-2
v_gene: TRBV5-5

CDR3aa: ASSEGLAGNNEQF
j_gene: TRBJ2-1
v_gene: TRBV6-4

CDR3aa: AWVGLVGGELF
j_gene: TRBJ2-2
v_gene: TRBV30